A single T cell receptor (beta chain) is shown here with its context. Antigen: not known. This record comes from a study of cytomegalovirus exposure and HLA in healthy donors. Broader study findings: An analysis that was carried out later associated 15,000 to 20,000 TCR beta sequences with HLA alleles at 0.05 false discovery rate. In a later analysis, TCR beta V- and J-gene trimming was associated with a missense DCLRE1C variant. TCR beta chains associated with HLA were, in a later analysis, more clonally expanded than equally common others.

Use of 60 Vbeta and 13 Jbeta primers characterized the PCR. Clones were sequenced by immunoSEQ multiplex PCR, and TCRdb holds only the in-frame ones, with some missing. The sample consists of about 130,000 clones, roughly 9.6% of them appearing once. Each of the donors was a healthy bone marrow donor. The V end was cut by 7 bases, the J end by 3 bases, with 15 bases between. Germline V gene sequence: CDR1 MNHNS, CDR2 SASEGT. The CDR3 is 15 residues long. V usage is TRBV6-1 and J usage is TRBJ2-2; D might be TRBD1 (6 bases). Sequenced: PBMCs. This sequence was found in a woman aged 35 to 49 in good health and CMV-seropositive. The CDR3 nucleotides read TGTGCCAGCACCCCGACGGGACAACACACCGGGGAGCTGTTTTTT. This sequence encodes CASTPTGQHTGELFF.